What follows describes a single T cell receptor beta chain. Its antigen is not identified. The sample belongs to a study of T cells in localized non-small cell lung cancer. Study-level findings and limits: Tumor showed lower T cell clonality than uninvolved adjacent lung, where it was highest. Increased T cell density in blood showed an association with longer overall survival. Adjacent lung tissue had a median roughly 55 of the top 100 clones found in the tumor.

The CDR3 covers 15 residues. Germline CDR1 and CDR2: SGHAT and FQNNGV. V lost 4 bases to trimming and J lost 5 bases; unmatched junction nucleotides: 5. Method: immunoSEQ multiplex PCR; TCRdb's copy keeps in-frame clones and lacks some. The sample shows tens of thousands of clones, approximately 83% of them seen only once. This specimen consisted of peripheral blood, obtained before any cancer treatment. This TCR was sampled from an older female donor with stage II squamous cell lung carcinoma. The V gene is TRBV11-2, the J gene TRBJ2-1, with TRBD2 matching over 10 bases. The CDR3 nucleotides are TGTGCCAGCAGCTCCGAGCGGGGGGGTCACAATGAGCAGTTCTTC. This gives the protein CASSSERGGHNEQFF.